The 7 T cell receptor beta chains below were found in one sample sequenced in a study of PD-1 blockade in mismatch repair-deficient tumors. Here immunoSEQ multiplex PCR was the method, and the copy in TCRdb shows in-frame clones only, minus some. The sample holds tens of thousands of clones, 78% seen once. The sample here was peripheral blood, taken 4 weeks after starting pembrolizumab. The receptors derive from an adult with mismatch repair-deficient cancer.

In this sample, this clone turned up a few times. The rearrangement links TRBV18 to TRBJ2-7; the D is unclear. Germline assignment: CDR1 KGHSH and CDR2 LQKENI. The CDR3 has 11 residues. V was shortened by 2 bases and J by 3 bases, with 2 bases between the two germline ends. Here the CDR3 reads CASSPGYEQYF. In DNA form, the CDR3 reads TGTGCCAGCTCACCAGGCTACGAGCAGTACTTC. The whole variable domain, filled in from reference TRBV18 and TRBJ2-7, reads NAGVMQNPRHLVRRRGQEARLRCSPMKGHSHVYWYRQLPEEGLKFMVYLQKENIIDESGMPKERFSAEFPKEGPSILRIQQVVRGDSAAYFCASSPGYEQYFGPGTRLTVT.

The chain has TRBV2 and TRBJ2-6; tentatively, D is TRBD1 (5 bases). Germline V CDR1 and CDR2: SNHLY, FYNNEI. V shed 7 bases and J shed 2 bases, with 15 bases lying between them. The CDR3 is 16 amino acids. CDR3 in DNA: TGTGCCAGCACCCCCACAGGCCCAACTGGGGCCAACGTCCTGACTTTC. It codes for CASTPTGPTGANVLTF.

This clone has only a few counts. The rearrangement links TRBV10-3 to TRBJ2-1, with TRBD1 matching over 8 bases. V gave up 5 bases and J gave up 0 bases; unmatched junction bases: 12. CDR3 length: 18 residues. Germline CDR1 reads ENHRY; CDR2 reads SYGVKD. The CDR3 sequence is CAISFAPRTGSSYNEQFF. The DNA for the CDR3 is TGTGCCATCAGTTTTGCCCCACGGACAGGGAGCTCCTACAATGAGCAGTTCTTC.

The rearrangement joins TRBV10-3 to TRBJ2-5; possibly TRBD1 for D (6 bases). V lost 5 bases and J 0 bases, leaving 13 bases between the germline ends. Germline CDR1 reads ENHRY; CDR2 reads SYGVKD. The length of the CDR3 is 15 residues. The CDR3 loop reads CAISREGTNQETQYF. The CDR3 region has the DNA TGTGCCATCAGTCGAGAGGGGACAAACCAAGAGACCCAGTACTTC.

The chain uses TRBV9 and TRBJ2-7; D gene uncertain. V lost 0 bases to trimming and J lost 3 bases, with 10 bases between them. Germline V gives CDR1 SGDLS, CDR2 YYNGEE. The length of the CDR3 is 14 residues. The CDR3 reads CASSVDRGFYEQYF. CDR3 DNA sequence: TGTGCCAGCAGCGTAGATCGTGGTTTCTACGAGCAGTACTTC.

The rearrangement uses TRBV30 and TRBJ1-1; 7 nucleotides match TRBD1. Looked up from germline, CDR1 is GTSNPN and CDR2 is SVGIG (reference sequence). This CDR3 comprises 15 residues. Germline trimming cut 2 bases from V and 2 bases from J; bases unmatched to any gene: 8. CDR3 in amino acids: CAWSPRQGFNTEAFF. The CDR3 DNA reads as TGTGCCTGGAGTCCTCGACAGGGTTTCAACACTGAAGCTTTCTTT.

CDR3 region: CASRPGPEVVNEQFF. CDR3 DNA sequence: TGTGCCAGCAGACCTGGACCCGAGGTGGTGAATGAGCAGTTCTTC. This chain connects TRBV11-2 to TRBJ2-1; no clear D gene. The ends were cut back, 6 bases at V and 7 bases at J, with 19 bases in the middle. The CDR3 runs to 15 residues. Germline V gene data show CDR1 as SGHAT and CDR2 as FQNNGV.